Below are 14 T cell receptor beta chains sequenced from a single sample in a study of T cells after somatic rescue of genetic block. Sequencing used immunoSEQ multiplex PCR; TCRdb keeps in-frame clones, though not all of them. Of around 67,000 clones in the sample, 90% to 95% were seen once. Material: peripheral blood mononuclear cells (PBMCs). The receptors derive from a man aged 40-50 years.

The chain uses TRBV25-1 and TRBJ2-7, with TRBD2 identical over 7 bases. Looked up from germline, CDR1 is MGHDK and CDR2 is SYGVNS. The length of the CDR3 is 16 residues. The V segment lost 5 bases and the J segment 0 bases; nucleotides outside the gene matches: 10. CDR3 nucleotide sequence: TGTGCCAGCAGTTCTAGGGGTGGGAGGGCCTCCTACGAGCAGTACTTC. This encodes CASSSRGGRASYEQYF.

The chain uses TRBV28 and TRBJ1-2; a weak D match, TRBD1 (5 bases). In germline, CDR1 is MDHEN, CDR2 SYDVKM. The CDR3 extends over 15 amino acids. V lost 5 bases, J lost 6 bases, and 19 bases lay in between. DNA of the CDR3: TGTGCCAGCAGTCCAAGGGACGCGGCCGTGGATGGCTACACCTTC. Amino acid sequence: CASSPRDAAVDGYTF.

The J gene is TRBJ1-5, the V gene TRBV19; D call uncertain. Trimming left V 5 bases short and J 6 bases short, with 17 bases between. The V gene's germline CDR1 is LNHDA and CDR2 SQIVND (reference sequence). This CDR3 comprises 15 residues. In DNA, the CDR3 is TGTGCCAGTAGTCCCGGCGAAATTCGGGGTCAGCCCCAGCATTTT. Amino acid sequence: CASSPGEIRGQPQHF.

The chain carries TRBV28 and TRBJ2-2, with D maybe TRBD1 (6 bases). The germline CDR1 and CDR2 sequences are MDHEN and SYDVKM. This CDR3 spans 16 amino acids. The V end was cut by 4 bases, the J end by 4 bases, with 16 bases between. The CDR3 DNA follows: TGTGCCAGCAGTTCCCGACAGGTGGGCCGCACCGGGGAGCTGTTTTTT. This sequence encodes CASSSRQVGRTGELFF.

The chain recombines TRBV13 with TRBJ2-1; TRBD2 matches 10 bases. Germline loops: CDR1 PRHDT, CDR2 FYEKMQ (reference sequence). The V segment lost 5 bases and the J segment 8 bases; nucleotides outside the gene matches: 6. This CDR3 contains 14 residues. This CDR3 is CASSRLAGRDEQFF. For the CDR3, the DNA is TGTGCCAGCAGCCGACTAGCGGGCAGGGATGAGCAGTTCTTC.

V usage is TRBV19 and J usage is TRBJ1-4; tentatively, D is TRBD1 (5 bases). The CDR3 covers 14 residues. The germline V gene has CDR1 LNHDA and CDR2 SQIVND (reference sequence). Trimming cost V 9 bases and J 0 bases, with 11 bases left between them. This CDR3 reads CASTVGATNEKLFF. CDR3 sequence (DNA): TGTGCCAGCACAGTAGGGGCAACTAATGAAAAACTGTTTTTT.

The genes are TRBV10-1 and TRBJ1-5; a weak D match, TRBD1 (5 bases). V lost 9 bases and J 5 bases, leaving 23 bases between the germline ends. Germline-derived CDR1 and CDR2 are WNHNN and SYGVQD (reference sequence). The CDR3 extends over 16 amino acids. Written as DNA, the CDR3 is TGCGCCAGTAGCCTTAGGGCCCGAGGGGTCCATCAGCCCCAGCATTTT. Translating it yields CASSLRARGVHQPQHF.

The chain combines TRBV6-5 with TRBJ1-1, with D possibly TRBD1 on 6 matching bases. CDR1 is MNHEY and CDR2 is SVGAGI in the germline V gene. The CDR3 spans 14 residues. The V end was cut by 4 bases, the J end by 3 bases, with 12 bases between. This CDR3 reads CASSSQGYYTEAFF. The CDR3 coding sequence is TGTGCCAGCAGTTCGCAGGGGTATTACACTGAAGCTTTCTTT.

This chain joins TRBV19 and TRBJ1-2; the D gene is possibly TRBD1 (5 bases). V was pared by 7 bases and J by 3 bases, with 15 bases between. The germline V gene encodes CDR1 LNHDA and CDR2 SQIVND (reference sequence). The CDR3 sequence is 14 residues long. CDR3 amino acids: CASNTRGRDYGYTF. The CDR3, as DNA: TGTGCCAGTAACACCCGGGGCAGGGACTATGGCTACACCTTC.

The rearrangement links TRBV13 to TRBJ1-2; D is unclear. The CDR3 loop spans 16 amino acids. CDR1 is PRHDT and CDR2 is FYEKMQ in the germline V gene (reference sequence). V was pared by 5 bases and J by 2 bases, with 18 bases between. The CDR3 here is CASSTTSQLPNYGYTF. The CDR3, as DNA: TGTGCCAGCAGCACCACCTCACAGCTACCCAACTATGGCTACACCTTC.

The chain recombines TRBV4-2 with TRBJ1-3; TRBD1 agrees at 7 bases. The CDR3 covers 17 residues. Trimming took 1 base from V and 1 from J; bases not matched to a gene: 7. Germline-derived CDR1 and CDR2 are LGHNA and YNFKEQ. Written as DNA, the CDR3 is TGTGCCAGCAGCCAAGCGGGCAGGGGGTCATCTGGAAACACCATATATTTT. It codes for CASSQAGRGSSGNTIYF.

This clone was seen only once. The chain is built from TRBV19 and TRBJ2-6; D may correspond to TRBD1 or TRBD2 (5 bases each). Germline values: CDR1 LNHDA, CDR2 SQIVND (reference sequence). CDR3 size: 16 residues. The ends were cut back, 5 bases at V and 0 bases at J, with 11 bases in the middle. Written as DNA, the CDR3 is TGTGCCAGTAGTCAGGGACCCCACTCTGGGGCCAACGTCCTGACTTTC. Amino acids: CASSQGPHSGANVLTF.

This clone was counted a few times. The gene calls are TRBV11-1 and TRBJ2-3, with 10 bases identical to TRBD2. The CDR3 has 16 amino acids. Per the germline V gene, CDR1 is SGHAT and CDR2 is FQDESV (reference sequence). Trimming took 6 bases from V and 4 from J; bases not matched to a gene: 10. CDR3 protein: CASSTFSGGVADTQYF. The DNA for the CDR3 is TGTGCCAGCAGTACCTTCAGCGGGGGGGTCGCAGATACGCAGTATTTT. Complete variable domain (other parts from reference TRBV11-1 and TRBJ2-3): EAEVAQSPRYKITEKSQAVAFWCDPISGHATLYWYRQILGQGPELLVQFQDESVVDDSQLPKDRFSAERLKGVDSTLKIQPAELGDSAMYLCASSTFSGGVADTQYFGPGTRLTVL.

V usage is TRBV19 and J usage is TRBJ2-7, with TRBD1 matching over 12 bases. The length of the CDR3 is 14 residues. The germline CDR1 and CDR2 sequences are LNHDA and SQIVND (reference sequence). The V and J ends lost 3 bases and 6 bases, in that order; junction bases with no gene match: 3. The CDR3 region is CASSIRDRGLEQYF. The CDR3 DNA follows: TGTGCCAGTAGTATCCGGGACAGGGGGCTCGAGCAGTACTTC.